This TCR beta chain was profiled in a study of T cell responses to AZD1222 COVID-19 vaccine. Study-level points and caveats: In a largely white British group with more females than males, clonal diversity was possibly underestimated. The study reported that nearly half of spike-specific TCRs target unmutated variant regions. Spike-spanning, vaccine-associated CD4 TCRs were dominant at 160-218 and 743-854. At baseline, seropositivity was found in only a handful of AZD1222 recipients.

Note on this clone: Its target is not known.

Assay: immunoSEQ multiplex PCR; the TCRdb copy retains only in-frame clones and omits some. This table holds about 150,000 clones, around 90% found once. This TCR derives from an adult in good health. The sequenced sample was peripheral blood, obtained on day 0 of AZD1222 vaccination.

Here the CDR3 reads CASSQERGGDGYTF. Written as DNA, the CDR3 is TGCGCCAGCAGCCAAGAGAGAGGGGGAGATGGCTACACCTTC. The genes are TRBV4-3 and TRBJ1-2; TRBD1 is a possible D gene (6 bases). V was cut by 0 bases and J by 6 bases, with 11 bases left in between. Germline V gene sequence: CDR1 LGHNA, CDR2 YSLEER. This CDR3 has 14 residues.